This TCR beta chain originates from a study of beta chain features in type 1 diabetes. Looking at the study overall: Comparable age, gender and cell yields were observed in patients relative to healthy donors.

Study-wide results and limits: Researchers report that Type 1 diabetes patients had moderately but significantly shorter TCRB CDR3s across all four CD4+ subsets. Diminished insertions and augmented deletions at VDJ junctions characterized type 1 diabetes patients. Among patients, naive, central memory and Treg TCRB repertoires appeared more similar than among healthy donors.

As for this clone: What it binds is unknown.

Reverse transcribing all isolated RNA meant expressed TCRB transcripts were sequenced. Method: immunoSEQ multiplex PCR; TCRdb's copy keeps in-frame clones and lacks some. Among around 160,000 clones, approximately 9% were seen once, and the ten largest hold 0.54%. Naive, central memory, regulatory and stem cell-like memory cells within the CD4+ compartment were sorted using CD45RO/CCR7/CD25/CD127/CD95/CD27. The trim removed 4 bases at V and 4 bases at J, leaving 6 bases unmatched. CDR1 and CDR2 (germline): MDHEN, SYDVKM. The CDR3 totals 15 residues. Sample: central memory CD4+ T cells from blood. This sequence was found in a woman under 30 with type 1 diabetes. The V call is TRBV28, the J call TRBJ1-2; 10 bases agree with TRBD1. Written as DNA, the CDR3 is TGTGCCAGCAGTTCCAGACAGGGGGCAAGCTATGGCTACACCTTC. It translates to CASSSRQGASYGYTF.